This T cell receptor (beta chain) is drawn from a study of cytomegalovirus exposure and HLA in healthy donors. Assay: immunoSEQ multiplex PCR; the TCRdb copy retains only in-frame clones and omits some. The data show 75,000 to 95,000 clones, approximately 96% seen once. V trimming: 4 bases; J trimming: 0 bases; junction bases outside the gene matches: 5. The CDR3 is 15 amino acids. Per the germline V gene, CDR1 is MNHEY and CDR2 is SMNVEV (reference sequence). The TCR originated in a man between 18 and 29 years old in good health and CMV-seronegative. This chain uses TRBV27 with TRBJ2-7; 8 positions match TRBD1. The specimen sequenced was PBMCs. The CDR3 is CASSSRDRSSYEQYF. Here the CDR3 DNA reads TGTGCCAGCAGTTCCCGGGACAGGTCCTCCTACGAGCAGTACTTC.